This T cell receptor (beta chain) appears in the sequencing data of a study of tumor and adjacent non-tumor tissue in lung cancer (dated by TCRdb to the late 2010s). A note on the overall study: Patients with adenocarcinoma (12), squamous cell carcinoma (2) and small cell lung cancer (1) were included in the cohort. Ages among the roughly 15 patients ranged from about 30 to 76 years, there were ten or so men and 5 women, and disease was at TNM stage I to III. Sequencing generated a total of 95 million to 150 million productive TCRbeta reads, averaging roughly 4.4 million reads per sample. The study compared bulk TCRbeta repertoires between lung tumor tissue and matched distant non-tumor lung tissue from more than twelve lung cancer patients. For each patient, one tumor sample and one normal lung sample were taken, giving roughly 30 paired specimens that underwent TCRbeta CDR3 sequencing.

The full study reports these points: Only around 16 patients were in the cohort, and the authors stated that larger samples and more detailed clinical data are needed. Tumor tissue showed significantly higher TCR diversity (inverse Simpson) than normal lung tissue, at about 400 vs 150 (P = 0.0075, Mann-Whitney U test). Because peripheral blood was not sequenced, the blood TCRbeta repertoires of the lung cancer patients in the study went unexamined. The methods do not name the sequencing platform or mention unique molecular identifiers. Younger patients had significantly higher TCR diversity, and higher tumor TCR diversity was associated with shorter overall and disease-free survival. The top 100 clones made up a significantly larger cumulative share of the repertoire in normal lung than in tumor tissue.

Bulk unsorted tissue served as the source for RNA extraction, and RNA quality was assessed using a NanoDrop ND-1000 and an Agilent 2100. Newly diagnosed lung cancer patients without prior chemotherapy who had been admitted for thoracic surgery in China between August and November 2014 were enrolled as donors. Anyone who had undergone radiotherapy or chemotherapy before, or who had another cancer at the same time, was left out of the study. Pieces of surgical tissue measuring 1-2 cm3 were kept in RNAlater solution and held at -80 degrees C until needed. Library construction relied on multiplex PCR. TCRdb shows the sequencer as Illumina HiSeq 2500. Following protocols modified from ARM-PCR, the researchers constructed TCRbeta libraries through three rounds of nested PCR with primers (Table S4). Before sequencing, PCR products of 200-500 bp were excised from the gel and purified with the QIAquick gel extraction kit. The paper's data handling went like this. Reads were cleaned using Trimmomatic, were merged into complete CDR3 sequences using FLASH, and were assigned to V(D)J germline segments using MiTCR. Clonal diversity was computed as the inverse Simpson's index with VDJtools. In-frame sequences without a premature stop codon were defined as productive reads. Using fastp trimming at Q25 and MiXCR clonotype assembly, TCRdb reanalyzed the public sequencing data and kept in-frame beta chains. Each record represents a unique CDR3 protein, reported with the most common genes and DNA among its rows. V and J calls and clone size were set by TCRdb, not the authors. A total of around 86,000 distinct CDR3 sequences appear in this sample, 55% to 80% of them only once. The top ten clonotypes cover around 9.6% of the sample.

This clonotype was seen a single time. Its antigen specificity is not known. No much larger clonotype is one base removed from it; base qualities were not supplied. Just one read gives weak support. The sequencing input was lung tumor tissue. This receptor was taken from a woman aged 40 to 55 with non-small cell lung cancer.

The CDR3 region reads CASSLYPQTSYEQYF. The sequenced DNA: TGTGCCAGCAGCTTATATCCACAGACGTCCTACGAGCAGTACTTC. The chain links TRBV11-2 with TRBJ2-7; the D gene cannot be resolved reliably. CDR1 and CDR2 are read off the germline V gene as SGHAT and FQNNGV. Including cysteine and phenylalanine, the CDR3 has 15 amino acids. Only the CDR3 DNA is retained, 45 bases long and in frame from the first base. At the junction V is shortened by 2 bases and J by 1 base, with 12 bases in between.